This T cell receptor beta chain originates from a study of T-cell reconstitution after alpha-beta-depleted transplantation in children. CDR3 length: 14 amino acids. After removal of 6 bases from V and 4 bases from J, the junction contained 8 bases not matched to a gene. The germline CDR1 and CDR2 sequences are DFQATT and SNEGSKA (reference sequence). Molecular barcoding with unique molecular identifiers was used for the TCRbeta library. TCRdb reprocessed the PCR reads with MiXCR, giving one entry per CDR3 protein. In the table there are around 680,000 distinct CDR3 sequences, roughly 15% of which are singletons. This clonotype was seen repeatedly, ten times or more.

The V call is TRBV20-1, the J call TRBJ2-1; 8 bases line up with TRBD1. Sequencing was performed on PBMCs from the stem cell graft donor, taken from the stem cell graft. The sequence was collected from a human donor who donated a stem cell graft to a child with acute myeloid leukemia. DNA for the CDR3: TGCAGTGCCCCCGACAGGGGAAGGTACAATGAGCAGTTCTTC. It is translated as CSAPDRGRYNEQFF.